A single sample gave rise to the 5 T cell receptor beta chains below, sequenced in a study of shared clonotypes between healthy human individuals. Clones were read by immunoSEQ multiplex PCR, and TCRdb kept only the in-frame ones, dropping some. The sample consists of hundreds of thousands of clones, more than 70% of them appearing once. Sequenced sample: memory CD4+ T cells sorted from blood. The subset was: CD45RA-negative fraction. These receptors originate from a woman in her 30s in good health.

This clone was observed a handful of times. For the CDR3, the DNA is TGTGCCAGCATGGTCACCGACAGTGCTCTAGCCAAAAACATTCAGTACTTC. This codes for CASMVTDSALAKNIQYF. The chain couples TRBV27 to TRBJ2-4, with D possibly TRBD1 on 5 matching bases. Per germline, CDR1 MNHEY and CDR2 SMNVEV (reference sequence). This CDR3 is built from 17 residues. The V end lost 7 bases, the J end lost 0 bases, and 19 bases lay between the germline ends.

The chain couples TRBV11-3 to TRBJ1-1, with D uncertain. CDR3 size: 13 residues. Deletions cut 0 bases from V and 3 bases from J, with 5 bases between. Germline V gene data show CDR1 as SGHNT and CDR2 as YENEEA. This CDR3 is CASSLEVDTEAFF. For the CDR3, the DNA is TGTGCCAGCAGCTTAGAGGTCGACACTGAAGCTTTCTTT.

V and J are TRBV11-2 and TRBJ2-7; unclear D gene. The germline V gene encodes CDR1 SGHAT and CDR2 FQNNGV. There are 12 residues in the CDR3. V was trimmed by 5 bases and J by 7 bases, leaving 12 bases between them. The CDR3 spells CASSQVVGEQYF. The CDR3 DNA sequence: TGTGCCAGCAGCCAGGTTGTGGGAGAGCAGTACTTC.

The chain joins TRBV7-9 to TRBJ2-1; 7 bases are a match to TRBD1. The CDR3 has 12 amino acids. The germline V gene has CDR1 SEHNR and CDR2 FQNEAQ (reference sequence). Trimming cost V 5 bases and J 9 bases; bases outside gene matches: 4. The CDR3 region has the DNA TGTGCCAGCAGCCAGGGGGTCGGTGAGCAGTTCTTC. This translates into CASSQGVGEQFF.

The chain employs TRBV27 and TRBJ2-1; D tentatively reads TRBD1 or TRBD2 (5 bases each). There are 16 residues in the CDR3. Germline lookup yields CDR1 MNHEY and CDR2 SMNVEV (reference sequence). The germline V and J ends were trimmed by 5 bases and 3 bases, with 17 bases remaining between them. CDR3 protein: CASSLNRGQGYNEQFF. In nucleotides, the CDR3 is TGTGCCAGCAGTCTGAACCGGGGCCAGGGCTACAATGAGCAGTTCTTC.